These 31 T cell receptor beta chains share one sample of origin, sequenced in a study of molecular identifiers for immune sequencing clone quantification. TCRdb used MiXCR to reprocess the PCR reads, holding one entry per CDR3 protein. The repertoire holds a few hundred thousand distinct CDR3 sequences, with roughly a quarter as singletons. The specimen sequenced was naive CD8+ T cells from blood, with Jurkat cell RNA spiked in. As to subset: FACS-sorted CD8+CD4-CCR7+CD45RA+ naive T cells. The receptors here all came from a human donor in good health. Some libraries in this study had Jurkat cell RNA spiked in.

This chain connects TRBV2 to TRBJ2-1; perhaps TRBD1 as D (5 bases). With 4 bases removed from V and 6 bases from J, the gap between germline ends came to 19 bases. The length of the CDR3 is 16 residues. Germline V gene sequence: CDR1 SNHLY, CDR2 FYNNEI. CDR3 nucleotides: TGTGCCAGCAGTGGCTCTCTACATGGGGCTAGCAATGAGCAGTTCTTC. Its protein is CASSGSLHGASNEQFF.

Concerning this clonotype itself: At one of its ends the junction is not consistent with the germline gene, which may arise from a read error. The V call is TRBV2, the J call TRBJ2-1, with 7 bases identical to TRBD2. Per the germline V gene, CDR1 is SNHLY and CDR2 is FYNNEI. The CDR3 extends over 14 amino acids. The CDR3 DNA follows: TGTGCCAGCAGTGAATTGCGGGAGTTCAATGAGCAGTCCTTC. Protein product: CASSELREFNEQSF.

This clonotype has only a few counts. This sequence joins TRBV7-9 and TRBJ1-6, with 7 bases identical to TRBD1. The germline V gene has CDR1 SEHNR and CDR2 FQNEAQ (reference sequence). The CDR3 totals 15 residues. J lost 5 bases, V lost 5 bases, and 6 bases had no gene match. Written as DNA, the CDR3 is TGTGCCAGCAGCGTGGCAGGGGGGAATAATTCACCCCTCCACTTT. It specifies CASSVAGGNNSPLHF.

The J gene is TRBJ2-3, the V gene TRBV20-1; D perhaps matches TRBD2 (6 bases). CDR1 and CDR2 from the germline V gene are DFQATT and SNEGSKA (reference sequence). The CDR3 consists of 19 residues. Trimming pared 0 bases from V and 4 bases from J, leaving 26 bases between. This CDR3 reads CSARDIRESAGRGPDTQYF. The CDR3 nucleotides read TGCAGTGCTAGAGATATTCGTGAGTCGGCGGGACGGGGCCCAGATACGCAGTATTTT.

This clonotype was seen ten or more times. V and J are TRBV4-1 and TRBJ1-5; 9 bases are a match to TRBD1. Trimming cost V 3 bases and J 7 bases; bases outside gene matches: 7. The germline CDR1 and CDR2 sequences are MGHRA and YSYEKL. The CDR3 totals 15 residues. CDR3 amino acids: CASSQTGGREQPQHF. DNA of the CDR3: TGCGCCAGCAGCCAGACAGGGGGAAGGGAGCAGCCCCAGCATTTT.

This clonotype was detected a few times. The genes are TRBV7-9 and TRBJ2-7; 9 bases match TRBD2. This CDR3 is built from 14 residues. From germline, CDR1 is SEHNR and CDR2 FQNEAQ (reference sequence). V lost 6 bases and J lost 3; bases outside the gene matches: 6. The CDR3 reads CASRSREGIYEQYF. CDR3 DNA sequence: TGTGCCAGCAGATCGCGGGAGGGCATCTACGAGCAGTACTTC.

There are a few counts of this clonotype. This chain joins TRBV5-1 and TRBJ2-7, with 9 bases aligning to TRBD1. Germline values: CDR1 SGHRS, CDR2 YFSETQ. V trimming: 4 bases; J trimming: 6 bases; junction bases outside the gene matches: 11. The CDR3 runs to 15 residues. CDR3 sequence reads: CASSVVGQGVVEQYF. The CDR3 DNA reads as TGCGCCAGCAGCGTAGTGGGACAGGGTGTCGTCGAGCAGTACTTC.

The chain is built from TRBV7-6 and TRBJ2-5; D possibly uses TRBD1 or TRBD2 (5 bases each). V shed 4 bases and J shed 4 bases, with 16 bases lying between them. Germline-derived CDR1 and CDR2 are SGHVS and FNYEAQ. The CDR3 contains 15 residues. CDR3: CASSSGKIGGETQYF. In DNA, the CDR3 is TGTGCCAGCAGCTCAGGGAAGATAGGAGGAGAGACCCAGTACTTC.

The CDR3 protein is CASSFPAGDYEQYF. CDR3 nucleotides: TGTGCCAGCAGTTTCCCAGCGGGAGATTACGAGCAGTACTTC. This chain uses TRBV28 with TRBJ2-7; TRBD2 agrees at 8 bases. The germline V gene encodes CDR1 MDHEN and CDR2 SYDVKM. J was trimmed by 4 bases and V by 3 bases; bases with no gene match: 5. This CDR3 is built from 14 residues.

This clonotype was seen a handful of times. The chain joins TRBV25-1 to TRBJ2-7, with D possibly TRBD1 on 6 matching bases. Germline V gives CDR1 MGHDK, CDR2 SYGVNS. The length of the CDR3 is 16 residues. Trimming cost V 5 bases and J 4 bases, with 21 bases left between them. The CDR3 nucleotides are TGTGCCAGCAGTCCAACGATATTGGACAGACCTTACGAGCAGTACTTC. Its protein is CASSPTILDRPYEQYF.

The V gene is TRBV10-3, the J gene TRBJ2-7; unclear D gene. The V gene lost 1 base and the J gene lost 4 bases, with 8 bases spanning the gap. There are 13 residues in the CDR3. Per germline, CDR1 ENHRY and CDR2 SYGVKD. CDR3 bases: TGTGCCATCAGTGAGTTAAGGTGGTACGAGCAGTACTTC. It translates to CAISELRWYEQYF.

This clonotype was picked up a small number of times. The CDR3 here is CASSLGASGYNEQFF. CDR3 DNA sequence: TGTGCCAGCAGCTTAGGGGCTAGCGGTTACAATGAGCAGTTCTTC. The rearrangement uses TRBV7-2 and TRBJ2-1, with 7 bases matching TRBD2. The germline V gene has CDR1 SGHTA and CDR2 FQGNSA. The CDR3 totals 15 residues. The V segment lost 1 base and the J segment 4 bases; nucleotides outside the gene matches: 4.

This clonotype showed up just a few times. This rearrangement joins TRBV4-3 to TRBJ2-2; 9 nucleotides align to TRBD2. The CDR3 loop spans 18 amino acids. Germline V gene sequence: CDR1 LGHNA, CDR2 YSLEER. J gave up 4 bases and V 0 bases, and 9 bases lay outside the gene matches. The CDR3 region is CASSQERASGAATGELFF. CDR3 DNA sequence: TGCGCCAGCAGCCAAGAGAGGGCTAGCGGGGCTGCCACCGGGGAGCTGTTTTTT.

This clonotype has a count of ten or more. This chain joins TRBV24-1 and TRBJ1-1; 10 bases align to TRBD1. The V gene's germline CDR1 is KGHDR and CDR2 SFDVKD. Trimming cost V 5 bases and J 4 bases; bases outside gene matches: 9. This CDR3 is built from 16 residues. The DNA for the CDR3 is TGTGCCACCAGTGGGTTGCCGGGACAGGGGATCACTGAAGCTTTCTTT. Its protein product is CATSGLPGQGITEAFF.

Ten or more counts support this clonotype. This sequence joins TRBV24-1 and TRBJ2-3, with TRBD2 matching 9 bases. This CDR3 comprises 16 residues. V was pared by 4 bases and J by 0 bases, with 4 bases of the junction left unmatched. CDR1 is KGHDR, CDR2 SFDVKD, per germline. The CDR3 DNA is TGTGCCACCAGTGAAGCGGGGGGTCGGAGCACAGATACGCAGTATTTT. Translated: CATSEAGGRSTDTQYF.

The chain couples TRBV6-2 or TRBV6-3 to TRBJ1-5; no reliable D call. CDR1 is MNHEY and CDR2 is SVGEGT in the germline V gene. This CDR3 comprises 15 residues. Trimming shortened V by 4 bases and J by 2 bases, and 12 bases separated the two germline ends. In nucleotides, the CDR3 is TGTGCCAGCAGTTCCCTCTCTGCGGGCAATCAGCCCCAGCATTTT. It encodes CASSSLSAGNQPQHF.

This clonotype was detected a few times. The J gene is TRBJ2-2, the V gene TRBV12-3 or TRBV12-4; 10 bases line up with TRBD2. The V gene end was trimmed by 5 bases and the J gene end by 6 bases; junction bases not matched to a gene: 21. The CDR3 spans 20 residues. The CDR3 here is CASSPPPSGRRVTGPGELFF. CDR3 sequence (DNA): TGTGCCAGCAGTCCCCCCCCTAGCGGGAGAAGGGTTACTGGGCCCGGGGAGCTGTTTTTT.

This clonotype occurred once. A read error may be the cause here, since a much bigger clone is one base away. The V and J genes are TRBV13 and TRBJ2-1; the D is unclear. This CDR3 is 13 amino acids long. CDR1 is PRHDT and CDR2 is FYEKMQ in the germline V gene (reference sequence). The DNA for the CDR3 is TGTGTCAGCAGCTTAGGCCTAATCGGGGAGCAGTTCTTC. As protein: CVSSLGLIGEQFF.

This clonotype has a handful of counts. The chain couples TRBV11-1 to TRBJ2-7, with 11 bases fitting TRBD1. Germline loops: CDR1 SGHAT, CDR2 FQDESV (reference sequence). The CDR3 sequence is 14 residues long. V lost 8 bases, J lost 6 bases, and 9 bases stayed unmatched. The CDR3 DNA reads TGTGCCAGCCAATCGGGACAGGGGGTAGTCGAGCAGTACTTC. It translates to CASQSGQGVVEQYF.

This clonotype has a count of ten or more. The chain uses TRBV7-6 and TRBJ2-1, with D uncertain. Germline CDR1 and CDR2: SGHVS and FNYEAQ. The CDR3 loop spans 13 amino acids. V was pared by 3 bases and J by 4 bases, with 7 bases between. CDR3 bases: TGTGCCAGCAGCTTTAACACATACAATGAGCAGTTCTTC. Translated: CASSFNTYNEQFF.

This clonotype was seen many times. V and J are TRBV5-1 and TRBJ2-3; 7 bases fit TRBD1. Germline V gene sequence: CDR1 SGHRS, CDR2 YFSETQ. With 0 bases clipped from V and 2 bases from J, the junction kept 9 bases outside the gene matches. The CDR3 runs to 17 residues. The DNA for the CDR3 is TGCGCCAGCAGCTTGGGCAGGGGACAGTCCTCCACAGATACGCAGTATTTT. Residues: CASSLGRGQSSTDTQYF.

This clonotype has a handful of counts. The CDR3 spells CAWSSTSAGANVLTF. As DNA, the CDR3 is TGTGCCTGGAGCAGCACAAGCGCTGGGGCCAACGTCCTGACTTTC. The genes are TRBV30 and TRBJ2-6; D unclear. The germline V and J ends were trimmed by 3 bases and 2 bases, with 11 bases remaining between them. In germline, CDR1 is GTSNPN, CDR2 SVGIG (reference sequence). The CDR3 spans 15 residues.

This clonotype was counted a single time. An end of the junction does not agree with germline; a read error may underlie this. The V call is TRBV30, the J call TRBJ2-1; TRBD2 might be the D (6 bases). CDR1 is GTSNPN, CDR2 SVGIG, per germline (reference sequence). This CDR3 has 15 amino acids. Here the CDR3 reads CAWTYDGSSYNEQLF. DNA of the CDR3: TGTGCCTGGACTTACGACGGGAGCTCCTACAATGAGCAGCTCTTC.

The gene calls are TRBV14 and TRBJ2-7; no reliable D call. CDR3 length equals 13 residues. CDR1 is SGHDN, CDR2 FVKESK, per germline. V lost 0 bases and J lost 2, with 5 bases in between. The CDR3 DNA reads TGTGCCAGCAGCCAAGAGGATCCCTACGAGCAGTACTTC. As protein: CASSQEDPYEQYF.

This clonotype appeared a few times. V and J are TRBV28 and TRBJ2-7; D possibly corresponds to TRBD1 (6 bases). Trimming stripped 4 bases from V and 3 bases from J, with 10 bases between. The germline CDR1 and CDR2 sequences are MDHEN and SYDVKM. CDR3 length equals 13 residues. CDR3: CASSSKQGYEQYF. The CDR3 bases are TGTGCCAGCAGTTCGAAACAGGGCTACGAGCAGTACTTC.

J is TRBJ2-1 and V is TRBV7-2; 7 bases line up with TRBD2. Germline assignment: CDR1 SGHTA and CDR2 FQGNSA. V trimming: 1 base; J trimming: 2 bases; junction bases outside the gene matches: 5. The CDR3 has 16 residues. The CDR3 loop is CASSLVLAETYNEQFF. In DNA, the CDR3 is TGTGCCAGCAGCTTAGTCCTAGCGGAGACCTACAATGAGCAGTTCTTC.

Concerning this clonotype: One junction end disagrees with the germline gene, perhaps due to a read error. The V call is TRBV28, the J call TRBJ1-1, with D tentatively TRBD1 (6 bases). This CDR3 has 14 amino acids. CDR1 MDHEN and CDR2 SYDVKM come from the germline V gene. CDR3 sequence: CASNQDSMNIEAFF. The CDR3 DNA sequence: TGTGCCAGCAATCAGGACAGCATGAACATTGAAGCTTTCTTT.

This chain joins TRBV27 and TRBJ2-1; D possibly uses TRBD1 or TRBD2 (5 bases each). This CDR3 is built from 14 residues. V lost 1 base to trimming and J lost 8 bases, with 12 bases between them. Germline V gene data show CDR1 as MNHEY and CDR2 as SMNVEV (reference sequence). The CDR3 DNA is TGTGCCAGCAGTTTATTCTCCCGGGGCCATGAGCAGTTCTTC. Its translation: CASSLFSRGHEQFF.

Of note for this clonotype: It may be a read error: a sequence one base away is much more abundant. The chain links TRBV7-3 to TRBJ2-7, with unresolved D. This CDR3 comprises 17 residues. CDR1 and CDR2 (germline): SGHTA, FQGTGA. Here the CDR3 reads CASSLKSPRASSYEQCF. The CDR3 DNA reads TGTGCCAGCAGCTTGAAGTCTCCCCGGGCCAGCTCCTACGAGCAGTGCTTC.

This clonotype turned up a few times. This chain uses TRBV5-8 with TRBJ1-3; D unclear. The V gene's germline CDR1 is SGHTS and CDR2 YDEGEE. V gave up 0 bases and J gave up 2 bases, with 9 bases separating them. The CDR3 has 15 residues. The CDR3 DNA reads TGTGCCAGCAGCTTGGAGGGTCTTGCTGGAAACACCATATATTTT. Amino acids: CASSLEGLAGNTIYF.

The V gene is TRBV27, the J gene TRBJ2-5; 10 bases map to TRBD1. CDR3 length: 15 residues. The germline CDR1 and CDR2 sequences are MNHEY and SMNVEV (reference sequence). V shed 6 bases, J shed 5 bases, and the junction held 9 bases outside the gene matches. The CDR3 is CASSPGTGVPETQYF. The CDR3 DNA reads as TGTGCCAGCAGCCCCGGGACAGGGGTTCCCGAGACCCAGTACTTC.